This TCR beta chain emerged from a study of T cell repertoires in cytomegalovirus infection. At the level of the study: Matching HLA type and CMV infection were both indicated by public TCR beta signatures. The study's findings and limits: Carriers of CMV plus the relevant HLA were identified by cumulative public TCR beta family frequency.

This clonotype came up many times. The antigen is not known. TCRdb ran MiXCR on the reads and lists one entry per CDR3 protein. The table shows about 740,000 distinct CDR3 sequences, with approximately 34% occurring only once. Trimming took off 5 bases at V and 5 bases at J, with 13 bases between the two ends. The CDR3 has 13 amino acids. CDR1 and CDR2 from the germline V gene are SGHVS and FNYEAQ. Sequencing was done on a sample of PBMCs. The chain has TRBV7-6 and TRBJ2-7; either TRBD1 or TRBD2 may fit D (5 bases each). The source is a human donor in good health (CMV status not recorded). Some clones in this sample may be carry-over from other donors' samples. The CDR3 coding sequence is TGTGCCAGCAGCCTAGTAGGGGACGACGAGCAGTACTTC. This sequence encodes CASSLVGDDEQYF.